One sample yielded the 3 T cell receptor beta chains listed below, sequenced in a study of OX40 agonist ivuxolimab in advanced cancers. Receptor libraries were prepared by the immunoSEQ multiplex PCR assay. This immuneACCESS table, as held by TCRdb, lists in-frame sequences with V and J called but not all clones. Of the missing ones, under half trace to an unresolved V gene in checked studies; the others have no known cause. Recorded for this sample are approximately 67,000 clones; approximately 81% of them occurred a single time. Of the sample, 2% is held by the ten largest clones. The input for sequencing was CD4+ or CD8+ T cells sorted from blood, taken in a trial of the OX40 agonist ivuxolimab. These receptors were collected from an adult with an advanced solid tumor such as melanoma, head and neck, liver or kidney cancer.

The chain joins TRBV4-1 to TRBJ2-3; 10 positions match TRBD2. J lost 4 bases, V lost 4 bases, and 5 bases had no gene match. Per germline, CDR1 MGHRA and CDR2 YSYEKL. The CDR3 extends over 15 amino acids. The CDR3: CASSRESGRADTQYF. The CDR3 DNA reads TGCGCCAGCAGCCGGGAGAGCGGGAGGGCAGATACGCAGTATTTT.

This chain uses TRBV27 with TRBJ1-2; 7 positions agree with TRBD1. The V segment lost 3 bases and the J segment 2 bases; nucleotides outside the gene matches: 0. The length of the CDR3 is 13 residues. Germline CDR1 reads MNHEY; CDR2 reads SMNVEV (reference sequence). The CDR3 reads CASSFRGNYGYTF. Written as DNA, the CDR3 is TGTGCCAGCAGTTTCAGGGGGAACTATGGCTACACCTTC.

The V call is TRBV7-3, the J call TRBJ2-3; D possibly corresponds to TRBD1 (5 bases). The CDR3 consists of 14 residues. The germline V gene encodes CDR1 SGHTA and CDR2 FQGTGA. With 4 bases removed from V and 4 bases from J, the gap between germline ends came to 12 bases. CDR3 coding DNA: TGTGCCAGCAGCTATACCTCAGGGTCAGATACGCAGTATTTT. Translation gives CASSYTSGSDTQYF.